This TCR beta chain was sequenced in a study of blood T cell repertoires in COVID-19. Study summary: Nucleic acid was either cDNA or gDNA, and it came from T cells, B-cell-depleted T cells, or PBMCs.

V lost 8 bases and J lost 5; bases outside the gene matches: 14. The CDR3 loop spans 15 amino acids. Germline-derived CDR1 and CDR2 are MRHNA and SNTAGT. Methods used by the authors: Amplification from reference gene primers served as the basis for estimated nucleated cell counts. The protocol was immunoSEQ multiplex PCR, while the TCRdb copy is restricted to in-frame clones and leaves out a portion. V and J calls and clone size are copied from that table; D and trimming were computed from the DNA. The top ten hold under 3% of the sample, which has 200,000 to 250,000 clones, 70% to 90% seen once. The rearrangement links TRBV6-4 to TRBJ2-5; TRBD2 agrees at 7 bases. Material: peripheral blood. The receptor's source is a woman in her sixties or seventies with active or convalescent COVID-19. CDR3 amino acids: CASASSAGVGETQYF. CDR3 coding DNA: TGTGCCAGCGCATCCTCCGCGGGGGTTGGGGAGACCCAGTACTTC.